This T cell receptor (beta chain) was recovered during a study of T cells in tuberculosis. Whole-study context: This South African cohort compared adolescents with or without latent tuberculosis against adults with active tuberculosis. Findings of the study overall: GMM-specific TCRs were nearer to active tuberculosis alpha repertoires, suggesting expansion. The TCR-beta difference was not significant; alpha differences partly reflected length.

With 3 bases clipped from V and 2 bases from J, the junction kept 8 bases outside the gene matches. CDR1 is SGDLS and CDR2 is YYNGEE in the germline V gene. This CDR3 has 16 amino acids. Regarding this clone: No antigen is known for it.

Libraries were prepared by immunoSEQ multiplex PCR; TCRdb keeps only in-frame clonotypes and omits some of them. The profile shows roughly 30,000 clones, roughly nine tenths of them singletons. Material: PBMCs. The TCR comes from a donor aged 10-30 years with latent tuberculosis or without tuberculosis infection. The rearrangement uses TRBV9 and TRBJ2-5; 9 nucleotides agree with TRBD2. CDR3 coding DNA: TGTGCCAGCAGCGCCTTAGCGGGGGAAGGACAAGAGACCCAGTACTTC. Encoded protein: CASSALAGEGQETQYF.